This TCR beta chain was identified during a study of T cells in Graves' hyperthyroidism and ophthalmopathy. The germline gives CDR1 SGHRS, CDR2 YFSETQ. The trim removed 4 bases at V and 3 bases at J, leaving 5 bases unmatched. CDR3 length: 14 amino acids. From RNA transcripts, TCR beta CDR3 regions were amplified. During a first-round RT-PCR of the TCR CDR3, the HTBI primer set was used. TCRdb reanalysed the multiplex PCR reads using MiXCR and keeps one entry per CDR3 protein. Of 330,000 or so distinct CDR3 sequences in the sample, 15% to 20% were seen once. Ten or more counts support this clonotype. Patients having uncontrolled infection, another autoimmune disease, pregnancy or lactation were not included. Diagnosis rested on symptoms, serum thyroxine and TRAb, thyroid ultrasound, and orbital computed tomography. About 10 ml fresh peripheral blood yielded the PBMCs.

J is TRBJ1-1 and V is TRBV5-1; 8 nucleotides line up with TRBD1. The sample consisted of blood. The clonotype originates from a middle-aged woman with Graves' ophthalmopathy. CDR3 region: CASSGRTGYTEAFF. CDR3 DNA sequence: TGCGCCAGCAGCGGTCGGACAGGGTACACTGAAGCTTTCTTT. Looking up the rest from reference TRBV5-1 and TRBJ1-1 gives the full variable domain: KAGVTQTPRYLIKTRGQQVTLSCSPISGHRSVSWYQQTPGQGLQFLFEYFSETQRNKGNFPGRFSGRQFSNSRSEMNVSTLELGDSALYLCASSGRTGYTEAFFGQGTRLTVV.